Presented here are 29 T cell receptor beta chains from one specimen sequenced in a study of shared clonotypes between healthy human individuals. The repertoire was sequenced with immunoSEQ multiplex PCR; TCRdb's copy has only in-frame clones and lacks some. The sample yields roughly 2,300,000 clones, about nine tenths seen once. The material sequenced was naive CD4+ T cells from PBMCs. This sample's subset: CD45RA+ positively selected. Receptors originate from a young man in good health. Some clones in this sample may be carry-over from other donors' samples.

V is TRBV10-3 and J is TRBJ2-7; no clear D gene. The V gene lost 3 bases and the J gene lost 0 bases, with 18 bases spanning the gap. This CDR3 region has 17 residues. CDR1 and CDR2 from the germline V gene are ENHRY and SYGVKD. The CDR3 here is CAISDSQVLLSSYEQYF. The CDR3 region has the DNA TGTGCCATCAGTGACTCTCAGGTGCTCCTTAGCTCCTACGAGCAGTACTTC.

The J gene is TRBJ1-4, the V gene TRBV2; 8 bases line up with TRBD1. This CDR3 has 15 residues. Germline-derived CDR1 and CDR2 are SNHLY and FYNNEI. The V segment lost 8 bases and the J segment 7 bases; nucleotides outside the gene matches: 12. The CDR3 region is CASGSMGTGGEKLFF. The DNA of the CDR3 is TGTGCCAGCGGGTCGATGGGTACAGGGGGTGAAAAACTGTTTTTT.

This clone was recorded once. The V call is TRBV19, the J call TRBJ2-2; TRBD1 or TRBD2 may be the D gene (5 bases each). Germline CDR1 and CDR2: LNHDA and SQIVND (reference sequence). The CDR3 extends over 15 amino acids. The germline V and J ends were trimmed by 6 bases and 0 bases, with 11 bases remaining between them. CDR3 DNA: TGTGCCAGTAGGGTAAGGGACGCGAACACCGGGGAGCTGTTTTTT. Amino acid sequence: CASRVRDANTGELFF.

This clone was seen once. J is TRBJ2-1 and V is TRBV13, with 11 bases that match TRBD1. The junction had 9 bases not matched to a gene; V was cut back by 2 bases and J by 6 bases. This CDR3 is built from 17 residues. The germline gives CDR1 PRHDT, CDR2 FYEKMQ (reference sequence). The CDR3, as DNA: TGTGCCAGCAGCTTACCTCAACCGGGACAGGGGGTCAATGAGCAGTTCTTC. This sequence encodes CASSLPQPGQGVNEQFF.

Concerning this clone itself: The sample carries other DNA sequences with the same CDR3. The chain carries TRBV18 and TRBJ2-7; D perhaps matches TRBD1 (6 bases). With 3 bases removed from V and 5 bases from J, the gap between germline ends came to 11 bases. The CDR3 length is 13 residues. Germline CDR1 and CDR2: KGHSH and LQKENI. CDR3 residues: CASSPPGQNEQYF. The CDR3 region has the DNA TGTGCCAGCTCACCTCCGGGACAAAACGAGCAGTACTTC.

This rearrangement joins TRBV19 to TRBJ2-7, with a possible D match to TRBD2 (5 bases). The CDR3 is 15 amino acids. Germline CDR1 and CDR2: LNHDA and SQIVND (reference sequence). V shed 6 bases and J shed 4 bases, with 19 bases lying between them. DNA of the CDR3: TGTGCCAGTAGCCCAGCGGCAGGAGGAACTTACGAGCAGTACTTC. This codes for CASSPAAGGTYEQYF.

V gene TRBV27 combines with J gene TRBJ1-5; perhaps TRBD1 as D (5 bases). The V gene lost 0 bases and the J gene lost 7 bases, with 13 bases spanning the gap. Germline CDR1 is MNHEY and CDR2 is SMNVEV (reference sequence). The CDR3 totals 15 residues. The CDR3 coding sequence is TGTGCCAGCAGTTTATCCGCATCATGGGGGCAGCCCCAGCATTTT. Translation: CASSLSASWGQPQHF.

This clone showed up just once. The V call is TRBV7-7, the J call TRBJ2-7; no clear D. The V end was cut by 2 bases, the J end by 0 bases, with 8 bases between. CDR3 size: 14 residues. Germline loops: CDR1 SSHAT, CDR2 FNYEAQ (reference sequence). The CDR3 DNA reads as TGTGCCAGCAGCTTAAGTCATCCCTCCTACGAGCAGTACTTC. It is translated as CASSLSHPSYEQYF.

This chain joins TRBV6-5 and TRBJ1-1; D ambiguous. CDR1 is MNHEY, CDR2 SVGAGI, per germline. Trimming shortened V by 6 bases and J by 1 base, and 15 bases separated the two germline ends. The CDR3 contains 15 residues. The CDR3 loop is CASSNFGRGNTEAFF. DNA for the CDR3: TGTGCCAGCAGCAACTTTGGGCGGGGGAACACTGAAGCTTTCTTT.

This sequence joins TRBV18 and TRBJ1-2, with a weak D call TRBD1 (5 bases). The germline CDR1 and CDR2 sequences are KGHSH and LQKENI. CDR3 length equals 15 residues. Trimming removed 4 bases at V and 7 bases at J, with 19 bases between. CDR3 region: CASSQGEGFSSGYTF. In nucleotides, the CDR3 is TGTGCCAGCTCACAAGGGGAAGGTTTCTCAAGTGGCTACACCTTC.

The rearrangement uses TRBV28 and TRBJ2-7; possibly TRBD1 for D (6 bases). The germline V gene encodes CDR1 MDHEN and CDR2 SYDVKM. V was pared by 10 bases and J by 0 bases, with 10 bases between. CDR3 length equals 12 residues. The CDR3 here is CAIKGVSYEQYF. The DNA of the CDR3 is TGTGCCATAAAGGGGGTCTCCTACGAGCAGTACTTC. Variable domain in full (rest from reference TRBV28 and TRBJ2-7): DVKVTQSSRYLVKRTGEKVFLECVQDMDHENMFWYRQDPGLGLRLIYFSYDVKMKEKGDIPEGYSVSREKKERFSLILESASTNQTSMYLCAIKGVSYEQYFGPGTRLTVT.

The chain employs TRBV9 and TRBJ2-3, with D uncertain. V was clipped by 0 bases and J by 3 bases, with 8 bases between them. Germline-derived CDR1 and CDR2 are SGDLS and YYNGEE. The CDR3 consists of 14 residues. For the CDR3, the DNA is TGTGCCAGCAGCGTAGAGAGAGCTACAGATACGCAGTATTTT. It encodes CASSVERATDTQYF.

V is TRBV28 and J is TRBJ1-2, with TRBD1 matching 7 bases. CDR1 and CDR2 (germline): MDHEN, SYDVKM. The V gene end was trimmed by 6 bases and the J gene end by 4 bases; junction bases not matched to a gene: 8. CDR3 size: 14 residues. The DNA of the CDR3 is TGTGCCAGCAGGAACCAGGGGGTTGGCTATGGCTACACCTTC. It codes for CASRNQGVGYGYTF.

This clone was counted a few times. J is TRBJ2-3 and V is TRBV7-2; D is undetermined. The CDR3 runs to 12 residues. Per germline, CDR1 SGHTA and CDR2 FQGNSA. The germline V and J ends were trimmed by 5 bases and 0 bases, with 3 bases remaining between them. The CDR3 sequence is CASSQSTDTQYF. The CDR3 DNA reads TGTGCCAGCAGCCAGAGCACAGATACGCAGTATTTT. The complete variable domain, with remaining parts taken from reference TRBV7-2 and TRBJ2-3, reads GAGVSQSPSNKVTEKGKDVELRCDPISGHTALYWYRQSLGQGLEFLIYFQGNSAPDKSGLPSDRFSAERTGGSVSTLTIQRTQQEDSAVYLCASSQSTDTQYFGPGTRLTVL.

The chain has TRBV23-1 and TRBJ2-1, with D possibly being TRBD2 (6 bases). TRBV23-1 is an open reading frame whose function is uncertain. The ends were cut back, 1 base at V and 5 bases at J, with 15 bases in the middle. This CDR3 is 16 amino acids long. CDR3 amino acids: CASSQWPGSLNNEQFF. CDR3 nucleotides: TGCGCCAGCAGTCAATGGCCCGGGAGCCTTAACAATGAGCAGTTCTTC.

This clone appeared once. Within the sample, other DNA sequences also encode this same CDR3. This chain connects TRBV9 to TRBJ2-3; 8 bases align to TRBD2. The CDR3 spans 16 residues. CDR1 is SGDLS and CDR2 is YYNGEE in the germline V gene. The junction had 7 bases not matched to a gene; V was cut back by 4 bases and J by 0 bases. The CDR3 nucleotides read TGTGCCAGCAGCCCCCGGGGGGGACCTAGCACAGATACGCAGTATTTT. As protein: CASSPRGGPSTDTQYF.

The V and J genes are TRBV29-1 and TRBJ2-7; D unresolved. This CDR3 has 12 residues. Germline V gene sequence: CDR1 SQVTM, CDR2 ANQGSEA. The CDR3 here is CSTIMSGYEQYF. Here the CDR3 DNA reads TGCAGTACCATCATGAGTGGTTACGAGCAGTACTTC.

V usage is TRBV7-3 and J usage is TRBJ2-1; tentatively, D is TRBD2 (7 bases). The germline V gene encodes CDR1 SGHTA and CDR2 FQGTGA. The CDR3 length is 15 residues. V was cut by 7 bases and J by 4 bases, with 17 bases left in between. The CDR3 DNA reads TGTGCCAGCATGGGGGCTAGCGGAGATTACAATGAGCAGTTCTTC. Encoded protein: CASMGASGDYNEQFF.

The gene calls are TRBV7-9 and TRBJ2-7; D gene unclear. The CDR3 has 13 amino acids. CDR1 SEHNR and CDR2 FQNEAQ come from the germline V gene (reference sequence). V was shortened by 2 bases and J by 3 bases, with 8 bases between the two germline ends. The CDR3: CASSLYFNYEQYF. DNA for the CDR3: TGTGCCAGCAGCTTATATTTCAACTACGAGCAGTACTTC.

The CDR3 here is CASSPRTSGNADTQYF. CDR3 sequence (DNA): TGTGCCAGCAGCCCCCGGACTAGCGGGAATGCAGATACGCAGTATTTT. The rearrangement joins TRBV9 to TRBJ2-3; 12 nucleotides agree with TRBD2. V gave up 4 bases and J gave up 4 bases; unmatched junction bases: 7. Looked up from germline, CDR1 is SGDLS and CDR2 is YYNGEE. The CDR3 contains 16 residues.

J is TRBJ1-4 and V is TRBV7-2; tentative D call: TRBD1 (5 bases). The germline V gene has CDR1 SGHTA and CDR2 FQGNSA. Trimming cost V 5 bases and J 7 bases, with 8 bases left between them. The CDR3 loop spans 12 amino acids. The CDR3 nucleotides read TGTGCCAGCAGCAGTCAGGGTGAAAAACTGTTTTTT. Its translation is CASSSQGEKLFF.

The chain joins TRBV29-1 to TRBJ1-2, with 12 bases identical to TRBD1. CDR1 and CDR2 from the germline V gene are SQVTM and ANQGSEA. The trim removed 6 bases at V and 4 bases at J, leaving 3 bases unmatched. CDR3 length: 13 residues. The CDR3 region has the DNA TGCAGCGTGGGACAGGGGGCGGGCTATGGCTACACCTTC. This gives the protein CSVGQGAGYGYTF.

The table lists this clone with a few counts. Different DNA sequences within this sample yield the same CDR3. The genes are TRBV5-1 and TRBJ2-1, with D uncertain. Per the germline V gene, CDR1 is SGHRS and CDR2 is YFSETQ. With 0 bases removed from V and 5 bases from J, the gap between germline ends came to 6 bases. This CDR3 is built from 13 residues. CDR3 amino acids: CASSLGPNNEQFF. CDR3 DNA sequence: TGCGCCAGCAGCTTGGGACCGAACAATGAGCAGTTCTTC.

This clone was detected once. V gene TRBV28 combines with J gene TRBJ1-2, with unresolved D. The germline V gene has CDR1 MDHEN and CDR2 SYDVKM. Trimming removed 5 bases from V and 5 bases from J, with 12 bases in between. CDR3 length: 13 residues. The CDR3 here is CASSLHTEYGYTF. The CDR3 coding sequence is TGTGCCAGCAGTCTCCACACGGAGTATGGCTACACCTTC.

This chain links TRBV6-5 with TRBJ2-7, with D possibly being TRBD1 or TRBD2 (5 bases each). V lost 10 bases and J 1 base, leaving 14 bases between the germline ends. CDR1 and CDR2 (germline): MNHEY, SVGAGI. The length of the CDR3 is 13 residues. CDR3 region: CANRDRPSYEQYF. DNA of the CDR3: TGTGCCAATCGGGACCGCCCTTCCTACGAGCAGTACTTC.

This rearrangement joins TRBV6-6 to TRBJ2-7, with D perhaps matching TRBD2 (5 bases). The CDR3 has 15 amino acids. The V end lost 0 bases, the J end lost 0 bases, and 9 bases lay between the germline ends. Germline V gives CDR1 MNHNY, CDR2 SVGAGI (reference sequence). Written as DNA, the CDR3 is TGTGCCAGCAGTTACTCAGGCGGGCACTCCTACGAGCAGTACTTC. It specifies CASSYSGGHSYEQYF.

Only one count was recorded for this clone. The CDR3 sequence: CASSLGGARSEKLFF. In DNA, the CDR3 is TGTGCCAGCAGTTTAGGCGGGGCTCGCAGTGAAAAACTGTTTTTT. V is TRBV28 and J is TRBJ1-4; a weak D match, TRBD1 (5 bases). The germline V gene encodes CDR1 MDHEN and CDR2 SYDVKM. The CDR3 is made up of 15 amino acids. Trimming pared 2 bases from V and 7 bases from J, leaving 14 bases between.

The sample holds one count of this clone. The genes are TRBV29-1 and TRBJ1-4, with unresolved D. The CDR3 contains 13 residues. Trimming removed 6 bases from V and 6 bases from J, with 14 bases in between. Germline values: CDR1 SQVTM, CDR2 ANQGSEA. CDR3: CSVMGGVDEKLFF. The CDR3 DNA reads as TGCAGCGTGATGGGAGGAGTGGATGAAAAACTGTTTTTT.

The CDR3 loop is CASSFWGRAQPQHF. The CDR3 DNA sequence: TGTGCCAGCAGTTTTTGGGGGCGCGCCCAGCCCCAGCATTTT. The chain combines TRBV28 with TRBJ1-5, with a weak D call TRBD1 (6 bases). V dropped 3 bases and J dropped 7 bases, with 13 bases sitting between them. Germline CDR1 and CDR2: MDHEN and SYDVKM. The CDR3 runs to 14 residues.